Shown below are 4 T cell receptor beta chains from a single sample sequenced in a study of regulatory T cells in long-lasting Graves disease. Arm-PCR of CDR3 regions and iRepertoire HTBI primers were the basis on which TCR beta libraries were built. TCRdb independently ran MiXCR on the multiplex PCR reads; one entry per CDR3 protein. The data contain 390,000 or so distinct CDR3 sequences, about 11% of them singletons. Time point: newly diagnosed GD, antithyroid drugs for less than 3 months. Construction of the TCR library relied on RNA isolated from PBMCs. The same specimen was also included in a second study, on T cells in Graves' hyperthyroidism and ophthalmopathy.

Sample: peripheral blood mononuclear cells (PBMCs), taken at new diagnosis, from a patient treated with antithyroid drugs. These receptors came from a woman under 30 with Graves disease.

The CDR3 DNA is TGTGCCAGCAGTCTAAGGGGGTTTGGGCTAGCGGAACGCCTCCGGAAAGAGACCCAGTACTTC. Its protein is CASSLRGFGLAERLRKETQYF. This sequence joins TRBV27 and TRBJ2-5, with a tentative D call TRBD2 (7 bases). Germline V lookup: CDR1 MNHEY, CDR2 SMNVEV (reference sequence). The CDR3 runs to 21 residues. Deletions cut 5 bases from V and 3 bases from J, with 34 bases between.

This clonotype has only a few counts. V gene TRBV20-1 combines with J gene TRBJ2-1, with 10 positions matching TRBD2. This CDR3 spans 15 amino acids. Germline values: CDR1 DFQATT, CDR2 SNEGSKA (reference sequence). V shed 3 bases and J 8 bases; nucleotides not matched to a gene: 10. The DNA of the CDR3 is TGCAGTGCTAGGTATTATAGCGGGAGGAGCGATGAGCAGTTCTTC. Translating gives CSARYYSGRSDEQFF.

This clonotype was seen repeatedly, ten times or more. This chain links TRBV2 with TRBJ1-1; D unclear. Trimming cost V 7 bases and J 0 bases, with 12 bases left between them. The CDR3 runs 14 residues. From germline, CDR1 is SNHLY and CDR2 FYNNEI. CDR3 protein: CASKKTFMNTEAFF. The CDR3 region has the DNA TGTGCCAGCAAAAAGACCTTCATGAACACTGAAGCTTTCTTT.

This clonotype appeared many times. The V and J genes are TRBV20-1 and TRBJ1-1; D is unclear. The length of the CDR3 is 13 residues. V was cut by 0 bases and J by 11 bases, with 16 bases left in between. CDR1 and CDR2 from the germline V gene are DFQATT and SNEGSKA (reference sequence). The CDR3 DNA sequence: TGCAGTGCTAGAGATCTCAGATTCGTGTGGGCTTTCTTT. Its protein is CSARDLRFVWAFF.